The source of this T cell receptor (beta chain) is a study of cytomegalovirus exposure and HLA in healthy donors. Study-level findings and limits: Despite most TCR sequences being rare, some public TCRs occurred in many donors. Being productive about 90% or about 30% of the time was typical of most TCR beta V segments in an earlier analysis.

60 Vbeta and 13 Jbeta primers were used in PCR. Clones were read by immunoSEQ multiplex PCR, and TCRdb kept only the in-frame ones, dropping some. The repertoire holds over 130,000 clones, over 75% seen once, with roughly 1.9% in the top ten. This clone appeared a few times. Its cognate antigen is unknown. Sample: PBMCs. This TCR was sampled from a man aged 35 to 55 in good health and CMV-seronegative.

DNA for the CDR3: TGCGCCAGCAGCTTGTCGACTAGCCTAGATACGCAGTATTTT. Protein product: CASSLSTSLDTQYF. The genes are TRBV5-1 and TRBJ2-3; 7 positions agree with TRBD2. This CDR3 comprises 14 residues. J lost 5 bases, V lost 1 base, and 4 bases had no gene match. The germline V gene encodes CDR1 SGHRS and CDR2 YFSETQ.